These T cell receptor beta chains were read from a single sample in a study of OX40 agonist ivuxolimab in advanced cancers. Data came from immunoSEQ multiplex PCR; TCRdb stores just in-frame clones and leaves some out. The repertoire holds around 94,000 clones, with around nine tenths as singletons. Sequences were derived from CD4+ or CD8+ T cells sorted from blood, sampled in a trial of the OX40 agonist ivuxolimab. These TCRs come from an adult with an advanced solid tumor such as melanoma, head and neck, liver or kidney cancer. CDR3s include the opening cysteine and the closing phenylalanine or tryptophan. The D gene is left open where the match is weak. The size entry is marked missing in some rows and otherwise reads once, few, many or a size class.

>TRBJ2-3|TRBD2|TRBV14|.
CASSRLAGVLADTQYF
TGTGCCAGCAGCCGCTTAGCGGGAGTTCTGGCAGATACGCAGTATTTT
>TRBJ2-5|.|TRBV11-2|.
CASSLQRSETQYF
TGTGCCAGCAGCCTCCAAAGGTCAGAGACCCAGTACTTC
>TRBJ1-1|.|TRBV5-6|.
CASFQEGQGTEAFF
TGTGCCAGCTTCCAAGAGGGCCAGGGGACTGAAGCTTTCTTT
>TRBJ1-1|.|TRBV5-4|few
CASSLAGAYTEAFF
TGTGCCAGCAGCTTGGCAGGAGCGTACACTGAAGCTTTCTTT
>TRBJ2-7|.|TRBV25-1|.
CASSEERLPYEQYF
TGTGCCAGCAGTGAGGAGAGGTTACCCTACGAGCAGTACTTC
>TRBJ1-3|.|TRBV23-1|.
CASRHRFPGNTIYF
TGCGCCAGCAGACACAGGTTCCCTGGAAACACCATATATTTT
>TRBJ2-7|.|TRBV7-2|.
CASSEASGRPYEQYF
TGTGCCAGCAGCGAGGCGAGCGGGCGACCCTACGAGCAGTACTTC
>TRBJ1-4|TRBD1|TRBV7-9|.
CASSQGGANEKLFF
TGTGCCAGCAGCCAGGGGGGTGCTAATGAAAAACTGTTTTTT
>TRBJ2-3|.|TRBV29-1|.
CSVEDHFLGSDTDTQYF
TGCAGCGTTGAAGATCACTTTTTGGGGAGTGACACAGATACGCAGTATTTT
>TRBJ1-2|.|TRBV4-3|once
CASSQDSIPGVDGYTF
TGCGCCAGCAGCCAAGATAGTATTCCCGGCGTGGATGGCTACACCTTC
>TRBJ1-2|.|TRBV2|.
CASSLSRTLGYGYTF
TGTGCCAGCAGTCTATCCCGGACCCTTGGCTATGGCTACACCTTC
>TRBJ2-5|TRBD1|TRBV7-9|.
CASSTPRGQGETQYF
TGTGCCAGCAGCACCCCCCGAGGACAGGGAGAGACCCAGTACTTC
>TRBJ2-7|TRBD1|TRBV10-3|.
CASSGQVGYEQYF
TGTGCCAGCTCAGGACAGGTAGGCTACGAGCAGTACTTC
>TRBJ1-3|TRBD1|TRBV5-4|once
CASSLVGTGNSGNTIYF
TGTGCCAGCAGCTTGGTGGGGACAGGGAACTCTGGAAACACCATATATTTT